These 10 T cell receptor beta chains came from one sample sequenced in a study of T cell clonality in common variable immunodeficiency. Measured with immunoSEQ multiplex PCR; TCRdb has only the in-frame clones, and not every one. The table gives fewer than 8,500 clones; the top ten clones make up roughly 4% of it. Broader study findings: In common variable immunodeficiency, TCR beta chains reportedly carried fewer deletions and N-nucleotide insertions.

No cognate antigen is known for these TCRs. Source material: peripheral blood mononuclear cells. The receptor source for this set is a human donor with common variable immunodeficiency.

This clone shows up as medium-sized by frequency. The read ends 3 residues early relative to the CDR3; the germline J gene fills the gap. V usage is TRBV7-2 and J usage is TRBJ1-5; D remains unclear. Trimming took 1 base from V and 6 from J, leaving 10 bases between them. CDR1 is SGHTA, CDR2 FQGNSA, per germline. The length of the CDR3 is 14 residues. CDR3 DNA, as far as it was read: TGTGCCAGCAGCTTAGTCGGGTACGTTCAGCCC. Residues: CASSLVGYVQP. The CDR3 as a whole reads CASSLVGYVQPQHF.

Partial CDR3 DNA: TGTGCCAGCAGTGATTCTGTGCGGGTCGGATTTGGCGAG. Protein: CASSDSVRVGFGE. The full CDR3 is CASSDSVRVGFGEQYF. V gene TRBV6-1 combines with J gene TRBJ2-7; maybe TRBD2 (5 bases). The DNA ends 3 residues before the CDR3 does, and the rest of the CDR3 is filled in from the germline J gene. Germline V lookup: CDR1 MNHNS, CDR2 SASEGT. V shed 3 bases and J shed 6 bases, with 21 bases lying between them. The CDR3 consists of 16 residues.

Remarks on this clone: The sequenced fragment ends 3 residues before the CDR3 boundary, so the rest is inferred from the germline J gene. The chain links TRBV19 to TRBJ1-4; D may be TRBD1 (6 bases). From germline, CDR1 is LNHDA and CDR2 SQIVND (reference sequence). CDR3 length equals 13 residues. The V gene lost 8 bases and the J gene lost 8 bases, with 15 bases spanning the gap. CDR3 DNA, as far as it was read: TGTGCCAGTTCACAGGGATCAAAAGAAAAA. The encoded protein is CASSQGSKEK. The complete CDR3 reads CASSQGSKEKLFF.

Turning to this clone: The read ends 3 residues shy of where the CDR3 ends; the end is completed using the germline J gene. The V call is TRBV18, the J call TRBJ2-2; D gene ambiguous. The V end lost 3 bases, the J end lost 2 bases, and 10 bases lay between the germline ends. The CDR3 covers 15 residues. Germline CDR1 KGHSH, CDR2 LQKENI. The part of the CDR3 DNA that was read is TGTGCCAGCTCACCCGTCGCAGAAAACACCGGGGAG. It translates to CASSPVAENTGE. The full CDR3 protein reads CASSPVAENTGELFF.

A note on this clone: The CDR3 extends 3 residues past the end of the read, so its final part is completed from the germline J gene. The J gene is TRBJ2-5, the V gene TRBV19; D is uncertain. This CDR3 contains 12 residues. Germline CDR1 and CDR2: LNHDA and SQIVND (reference sequence). V lost 3 bases to trimming and J lost 1 base, with 3 bases between them. The CDR3 DNA, read in part, is TGTGCCAGTAGTATGCGCCAAGAGACC. Amino acids: CASSMRQET. The CDR3, in full, reads CASSMRQETQYF.

On this clone itself: The sequenced fragment ends 3 residues before the CDR3 boundary, so the rest is inferred from the germline J gene. The chain links TRBV5-1 to TRBJ1-2; tentative D call: TRBD1 (6 bases). V gave up 0 bases and J gave up 5 bases, with 11 bases separating them. This CDR3 contains 14 residues. The germline V gene has CDR1 SGHRS and CDR2 YFSETQ. CDR3 protein: CASSLDRELYGYTF. Incomplete CDR3 DNA: TGCGCCAGCAGCTTGGACAGGGAGCTTTATGGC.

This clone is medium-sized by frequency. The CDR3 reads CSASAGVVLQPQHF. The sequenced part of the CDR3 DNA is TGCAGTGCTAGTGCAGGGGTGGTTTTACAGCCC. V is TRBV20-1 and J is TRBJ1-5; a weak D match, TRBD1 (6 bases). The CDR3 end is not reached by the read, which stops 3 residues before it; the germline J gene fills it in. The germline gives CDR1 DFQATT, CDR2 SNEGSKA (reference sequence). This CDR3 region has 14 residues. V lost 3 bases and J 7 bases, leaving 16 bases between the germline ends.

On this clone: The observed sequence ends 3 residues before the CDR3 terminus, with the missing tail filled in from the germline J gene. This chain joins TRBV7-9 and TRBJ1-6; tentative D call: TRBD1 (5 bases). The CDR3 contains 14 residues. V lost 3 bases to trimming and J lost 7 bases, with 10 bases between them. The germline CDR1 and CDR2 sequences are SEHNR and FQNEAQ (reference sequence). CDR3 loop: CASSFQGRNSPLHF. CDR3 DNA, as far as it was read: TGTGCCAGCAGCTTCCAGGGTAGGAATTCACCC.

Comments on this clone: The read falls 3 residues short of the CDR3 end, and the missing part is taken from the germline J gene. V and J are TRBV20-1 and TRBJ2-5; weak D call: TRBD1 (6 bases). Germline lookup yields CDR1 DFQATT and CDR2 SNEGSKA (reference sequence). This CDR3 is 14 amino acids long. V was clipped by 4 bases and J by 2 bases, with 14 bases between them. CDR3 in amino acids: CSAMGWDNQETQYF. The sequenced part of the CDR3 DNA is TGCAGTGCTATGGGTTGGGACAATCAAGAGACC.

With regard to this clone: The read comes to an end 3 residues before the CDR3 does, leaving the germline J gene to fill in the end. The chain is built from TRBV29-1 and TRBJ1-5; 11 bases fit TRBD1. V was pared by 4 bases and J by 3 bases, with 2 bases of the junction left unmatched. The germline gives CDR1 SQVTM, CDR2 ANQGSEA. CDR3 length: 14 residues. CDR3 loop: CSVGTGGINQPQHF. The covered CDR3 bases are TGCAGCGTTGGGACAGGGGGCATCAATCAGCCC.